The rows below give T cell receptor beta chains drawn from one sample of a study of CD8 T cells in ankylosing spondylitis. TCRdb independently ran MiXCR on the 5' RACE reads; one entry per CDR3 protein. This table holds fewer than 550,000 distinct CDR3 sequences, about 5.4% found once. Source material: blood, either unsorted or a sorted T cell fraction (not recorded which). The receptors come from a male donor with ankylosing spondylitis. Both conserved end residues are part of each CDR3. A D gene is named only where the DNA matches it firmly. Clone size appears in some rows only: once, few, many, or a class for an expanded clone.

D gene: NA
J gene: TRBJ1-5
V gene: TRBV6-2/TRBV6-3
clone size: many
CDR3 DNA: TGTGCCAGCAGTTACTCGATGGAGCAAAATCAGCCCCAGCATTTT
CDR3 protein: CASSYSMEQNQPQHF

D gene: NA
J gene: TRBJ2-2
V gene: TRBV5-5
clone size: few
CDR3 DNA: TGTGCCAGCAGCCCACTTCCCCAGAACACCGGGGAGCTGTTTTTT
CDR3 protein: CASSPLPQNTGELFF

D gene: NA
J gene: TRBJ2-5
V gene: TRBV5-1
clone size: many
CDR3 DNA: TGCGCCAGCAGCCAAGGATACTACCGGAGAGACCCAGAGACCCAGTACTTC
CDR3 protein: CASSQGYYRRDPETQYF

D gene: TRBD1
J gene: TRBJ2-1
V gene: TRBV20-1
clone size: few
CDR3 DNA: TGCAGTGCAACGGGACAGGGGGGAGGTAGCGGGAGACGTTCCTACAATGAGCAGTTCTTC
CDR3 protein: CSATGQGGGSGRRSYNEQFF

D gene: TRBD1
J gene: TRBJ2-7
V gene: TRBV28
clone size: many
CDR3 DNA: TGTGCCAGCAGTCCTGGGACAGGGCGGCGGGAGCAGTACTTC
CDR3 protein: CASSPGTGRREQYF

D gene: TRBD2
J gene: TRBJ2-3
V gene: TRBV29-1
clone size: many
CDR3 DNA: TGCAGCGTTGAAGGGGCTAGCGGTCTTCTGGGGGATACGCAGTATTTT
CDR3 protein: CSVEGASGLLGDTQYF

D gene: TRBD2
J gene: TRBJ2-5
V gene: TRBV10-3
clone size: many
CDR3 DNA: TGTGCCATCAGTGGACTAGCGGGGGGTGGAGAGACCCAGTACTTC
CDR3 protein: CAISGLAGGGETQYF

D gene: NA
J gene: TRBJ1-3
V gene: TRBV7-9
clone size: NA
CDR3 DNA: TGTGCCAGCAGCCCATTTAGGGGAAACACCATATATTTT
CDR3 protein: CASSPFRGNTIYF

D gene: TRBD1
J gene: TRBJ2-5
V gene: TRBV6-1
clone size: NA
CDR3 DNA: TGTGCCAGCAGCGCACAGGGGCCGCCCGAAGAGACCCAGTACTTC
CDR3 protein: CASSAQGPPEETQYF

D gene: TRBD2
J gene: TRBJ2-1
V gene: TRBV24-1
clone size: many
CDR3 DNA: TGTGCCACCAGTGATGTCCTCGCGGGGGGGCCCGATGAGCAGTTCTTC
CDR3 protein: CATSDVLAGGPDEQFF

D gene: NA
J gene: TRBJ1-2
V gene: TRBV4-3
clone size: NA
CDR3 DNA: TGCGCCAGCAGCACCCGCTGGGGTTATGGCTACACCTTC
CDR3 protein: CASSTRWGYGYTF

D gene: TRBD1
J gene: TRBJ2-7
V gene: TRBV7-7
clone size: few
CDR3 DNA: TGTGCTAGCAGCTTAAGCTCGGGACAGGGTGGCGAGCAGTACTTC
CDR3 protein: CASSLSSGQGGEQYF

D gene: TRBD1
J gene: TRBJ2-5
V gene: TRBV24-1
clone size: many
CDR3 DNA: TGTGCCACCAGTGATACCGACAGGGTGGAGACCCAGTACTTC
CDR3 protein: CATSDTDRVETQYF

D gene: NA
J gene: TRBJ1-2
V gene: TRBV5-1
clone size: many
CDR3 DNA: TGCGCCAGCAGCTTGGGACACCACCCTAACTATGGCTACACCTTC
CDR3 protein: CASSLGHHPNYGYTF

D gene: NA
J gene: TRBJ2-6
V gene: TRBV5-1
clone size: many
CDR3 DNA: TGCGCCAGCACTGACAGGATCCTCTCTGGGGCCAACGTCCTGACTTTC
CDR3 protein: CASTDRILSGANVLTF

D gene: NA
J gene: TRBJ1-2
V gene: TRBV19
clone size: few
CDR3 DNA: TGTGCCAGTAGTTCAACGTTCTATGGCTACACCTTC
CDR3 protein: CASSSTFYGYTF

D gene: TRBD2
J gene: TRBJ2-1
V gene: TRBV20-1
clone size: many
CDR3 DNA: TGCAGTGCTAGTGCGACTAGCGGGAGGGCCTACAATGAGCAGTTCTTC
CDR3 protein: CSASATSGRAYNEQFF

D gene: TRBD1
J gene: TRBJ2-1
V gene: TRBV7-2
clone size: many
CDR3 DNA: TGTGCCAGCAGCTATGGACAGGGGGCGCTTGGTGAGCAGTTCTTC
CDR3 protein: CASSYGQGALGEQFF

D gene: TRBD2
J gene: TRBJ2-7
V gene: TRBV4-1
clone size: many
CDR3 DNA: TGCGCCAGCAGCCAAGGGACGGTGTCTCTGGGACTAGCGGGAGCGAACGAGCAGTACTTC
CDR3 protein: CASSQGTVSLGLAGANEQYF

D gene: NA
J gene: TRBJ2-3
V gene: TRBV20-1
clone size: many
CDR3 DNA: TGCAGTGCTGGTAGACCGGGCTTCACAGATACGCAGTATTTT
CDR3 protein: CSAGRPGFTDTQYF

D gene: NA
J gene: TRBJ2-5
V gene: TRBV9
clone size: many
CDR3 DNA: TGTGCCAGCAGCGCTGACTTCCAAGAGACCCAGTACTTC
CDR3 protein: CASSADFQETQYF

D gene: TRBD1
J gene: TRBJ1-2
V gene: TRBV6-5
clone size: many
CDR3 DNA: TGTGCCAGCAGTCCACAGACAGGGGCGCCGACCTTC
CDR3 protein: CASSPQTGAPTF

D gene: TRBD2
J gene: TRBJ2-3
V gene: TRBV7-6
clone size: many
CDR3 DNA: TGTGCCAGCAGCCCCTTTATAGCGGGGGGGCCAGATACGCAGTATTTT
CDR3 protein: CASSPFIAGGPDTQYF

D gene: TRBD1
J gene: TRBJ2-7
V gene: TRBV20-1
clone size: many
CDR3 DNA: TGCAGTGCGATCGGGGACAGGGCCTACGAGCAGTACTTC
CDR3 protein: CSAIGDRAYEQYF

D gene: TRBD2
J gene: TRBJ2-2
V gene: TRBV6-1
clone size: NA
CDR3 DNA: TGTGCCAGCAGCTCACCCGGGGGGGGGCCCACCGGGGAGCTGTTTTTT
CDR3 protein: CASSSPGGGPTGELFF

D gene: TRBD2
J gene: TRBJ2-5
V gene: TRBV20-1
clone size: many
CDR3 DNA: TGCAGTGCTAGAGATCTCCGACTAGCGGGACTCTGGGGTTACTTC
CDR3 protein: CSARDLRLAGLWGYF

D gene: TRBD2
J gene: TRBJ2-7
V gene: TRBV29-1
clone size: many
CDR3 DNA: TGCAGCCGCCAATTAGCGGGAACCTCCCACTCCTACGAGCAGTACTTC
CDR3 protein: CSRQLAGTSHSYEQYF

D gene: TRBD2
J gene: TRBJ2-5
V gene: TRBV4-3
clone size: many
CDR3 DNA: TGCGCCAGCAGCCAATTAGCGGGAGGGACCCAGTACTTC
CDR3 protein: CASSQLAGGTQYF

D gene: NA
J gene: TRBJ2-2
V gene: TRBV29-1
clone size: many
CDR3 DNA: TGCAGCGCCCAGACGAACACCGGGGAGCTGTTTTTT
CDR3 protein: CSAQTNTGELFF

D gene: NA
J gene: TRBJ1-1
V gene: TRBV27
clone size: many
CDR3 DNA: TGTGCCAGCCAAACTGGTGGGGGTGAAGCTTTCTTT
CDR3 protein: CASQTGGGEAFF

D gene: NA
J gene: TRBJ1-1
V gene: TRBV6-6
clone size: many
CDR3 DNA: TGTGCCAGCACCCTTACGAACACTGAAGCTTTCTTT
CDR3 protein: CASTLTNTEAFF

D gene: NA
J gene: TRBJ2-2
V gene: TRBV6-1
clone size: many
CDR3 DNA: TGTGCCAGCCCCAGTGGCTACAGGAACACCGGGGAGCTGTTTTTT
CDR3 protein: CASPSGYRNTGELFF

D gene: TRBD1
J gene: TRBJ1-4
V gene: TRBV12-3/TRBV12-4
clone size: many
CDR3 DNA: TGTGCCAGCTCAGACGGGACAGGGAATGAAAAACTGTTTTTT
CDR3 protein: CASSDGTGNEKLFF

D gene: TRBD2
J gene: TRBJ2-5
V gene: TRBV20-1
clone size: many
CDR3 DNA: TGCAGTGCTAGCCTGGGACTAGCGGAAGAGACCCAGTACTTC
CDR3 protein: CSASLGLAEETQYF

D gene: NA
J gene: TRBJ1-3
V gene: TRBV2
clone size: many
CDR3 DNA: TGTGCCAGCTCCGAAAGTGGAAACACCATATATTTT
CDR3 protein: CASSESGNTIYF

D gene: NA
J gene: TRBJ2-2
V gene: TRBV6-6
clone size: many
CDR3 DNA: TGTGCCAGCCCGCGCGGGGCGGAGCTGTTTTTT
CDR3 protein: CASPRGAELFF

D gene: TRBD2
J gene: TRBJ2-1
V gene: TRBV11-2
clone size: many
CDR3 DNA: TGTGCCAGCAGCCCCGGGACTAGCGCGGGCAATGAGCAGTTCTTC
CDR3 protein: CASSPGTSAGNEQFF